A single sample is the source of the 6 T cell receptor beta chains below, sequenced in a study of T cells in Graves' hyperthyroidism and ophthalmopathy. What was amplified from RNA transcripts were TCR beta CDR3 regions. HTBI primers were employed in a first-round RT-PCR of the TCR CDR3. TCRdb itself ran the multiplex PCR reads through MiXCR, one entry per CDR3 protein. The repertoire consists of 300,000 or so distinct CDR3 sequences, with approximately 22% occurring once and the leading ten covering about 50%. Sequenced input: blood. The receptors come from a woman in her fifties or sixties with Graves' hyperthyroidism.

This clonotype was observed at least ten times. V usage is TRBV2 and J usage is TRBJ2-3; 15 bases fit TRBD2. Germline CDR1 is SNHLY and CDR2 is FYNNEI. The CDR3 is made up of 16 amino acids. J gave up 3 bases and V 8 bases, and 6 bases lay outside the gene matches. The DNA for the CDR3 is TGTGCCAGCTGTCCGGGACTAGCGGGGGGAACAGATACGCAGTATTTT. Encoded protein: CASCPGLAGGTDTQYF.

The rearrangement links TRBV19 to TRBJ2-4, with TRBD2 matching over 8 bases. CDR3 size: 14 residues. V lost 7 bases to trimming and J lost 6 bases; unmatched junction nucleotides: 8. Germline V CDR1 and CDR2: LNHDA, SQIVND (reference sequence). This chain's CDR3 is CASNSRAGANIQYF. CDR3 sequence (DNA): TGTGCCAGTAATTCGCGAGCGGGAGCAAACATTCAGTACTTC.

With regard to this clonotype: This may stem from a read error, because a much larger clone lies one nucleotide away. The chain joins TRBV15 to TRBJ2-7; no clear D. The CDR3 runs to 13 residues. CDR1 is LNHNV and CDR2 is YYDKDF in the germline V gene (reference sequence). The CDR3 protein is CATSSYSYYEEYF. CDR3 nucleotide sequence: TGTGCCACCAGCAGTTACAGTTACTACGAGGAGTACTTC.

This clonotype was picked up many times. The CDR3 nucleotides are TGCAGTGCTAGAATCGGGACAGGGAGTTCACCCCTCCACTTT. Its translation is CSARIGTGSSPLHF. The chain carries TRBV20-1 and TRBJ1-6, with 9 bases fitting TRBD1. CDR1 DFQATT and CDR2 SNEGSKA come from the germline V gene (reference sequence). After removal of 2 bases from V and 9 bases from J, the junction contained 5 bases not matched to a gene. The CDR3 contains 14 residues.

J is TRBJ1-5 and V is TRBV12-5; no clear D. The CDR3 runs to 16 residues. V was cut by 1 base and J by 3 bases, with 13 bases left in between. From germline, CDR1 is LGHNT and CDR2 FRNRAP. The CDR3 coding sequence is TGTGCTAGTGGTTTGGCCTCCCCCGGACCCAATCAGCCCCAGCATTTT. Its translation is CASGLASPGPNQPQHF.

In this sample, this clonotype turned up many times. The chain employs TRBV6-2 or TRBV6-3 and TRBJ2-2; D ambiguous. V shed 6 bases and J shed 6 bases, with 14 bases lying between them. The CDR3 has 14 residues. Germline assignment: CDR1 MNHEY and CDR2 SVGEGT. The CDR3 loop reads CASSPTYGAGELFF. CDR3 nucleotide sequence: TGTGCCAGCAGCCCTACCTATGGGGCCGGGGAGCTGTTTTTT.